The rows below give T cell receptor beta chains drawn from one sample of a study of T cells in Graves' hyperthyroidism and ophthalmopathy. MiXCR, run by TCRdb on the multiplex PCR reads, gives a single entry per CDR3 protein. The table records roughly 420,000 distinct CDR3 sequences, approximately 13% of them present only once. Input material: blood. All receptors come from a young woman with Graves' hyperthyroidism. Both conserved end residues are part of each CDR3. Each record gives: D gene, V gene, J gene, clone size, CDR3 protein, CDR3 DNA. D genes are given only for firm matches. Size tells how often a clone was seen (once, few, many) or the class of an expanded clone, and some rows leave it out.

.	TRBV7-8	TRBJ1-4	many	CASSPRRLANEKLFF	TGTGCCAGCAGCCCTAGGAGGTTGGCTAATGAAAAACTGTTTTTT
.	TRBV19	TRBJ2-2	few	CASSIRQGGSGELFF	TGTGCCAGTAGTATTCGACAGGGAGGGAGTGGGGAGCTGTTTTTT
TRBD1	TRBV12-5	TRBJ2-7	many	CASGYGQGAEHEQYF	TGTGCTAGTGGTTATGGACAGGGGGCTGAGCACGAGCAGTACTTC
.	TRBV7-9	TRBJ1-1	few	CASRLGSFAFF	TGTGCCAGCAGGCTAGGAAGTTTTGCTTTCTTT
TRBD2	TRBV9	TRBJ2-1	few	CASSAWAGTSVDNEQFF	TGTGCCAGCAGCGCCTGGGCCGGGACTAGCGTAGACAATGAGCAGTTCTTC
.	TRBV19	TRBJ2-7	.	CASSIAFGPHEQYF	TGTGCCAGTAGTATAGCTTTCGGGCCCCACGAGCAGTACTTC
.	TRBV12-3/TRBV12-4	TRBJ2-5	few	CASSISTAKETQYF	TGTGCCAGCAGTATATCGACAGCAAAAGAGACCCAGTACTTC
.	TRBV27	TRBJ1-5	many	CASRPRGGQPQHF	TGTGCCAGCAGACCCAGGGGAGGTCAGCCCCAGCATTTT
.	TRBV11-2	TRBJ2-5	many	CASSLGVTSGETQYF	TGTGCCAGCAGCTTAGGGGTGACGTCCGGGGAGACCCAGTACTTC
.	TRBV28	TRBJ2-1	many	CASSSRRDSGIIYNEQFF	TGTGCCAGCAGCTCCCGTAGGGATAGCGGAATTATCTACAATGAGCAGTTCTTC
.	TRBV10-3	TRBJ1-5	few	CAISESADNQPQHF	TGTGCCATCAGTGAGTCGGCAGACAATCAGCCCCAGCATTTT
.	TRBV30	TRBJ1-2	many	CAWSGRAVRYGYTF	TGTGCCTGGAGCGGCAGGGCGGTCCGGTATGGCTACACCTTC
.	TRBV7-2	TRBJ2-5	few	CASSPQPGPETQYF	TGTGCCAGCAGCCCCCAACCAGGTCCAGAGACCCAGTACTTC
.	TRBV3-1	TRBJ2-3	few	CASSQDKVFNTDTQYF	TGTGCCAGCAGCCAAGACAAGGTCTTTAACACAGATACGCAGTATTTT
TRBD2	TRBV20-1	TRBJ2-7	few	CSARALTGTSTYEQYF	TGCAGTGCTAGAGCTCTAACCGGGACTAGCACCTACGAGCAGTACTTC